Listed below are T cell receptor beta chains from one sample, sequenced in a study of PD-L1 blockade in urothelial cancer. Generated by immunoSEQ multiplex PCR, the TCRdb table keeps only in-frame clones and is missing some. The sample has 95,000 to 150,000 clones, about 83% seen once. Source: PBMCs, taken around atezolizumab (anti-PD-L1) treatment. These receptors were obtained from a man aged 50 to 60 with urothelial cancer. Each CDR3 is given with its conserved first and last residue. D genes are given only for firm matches. Part of the rows lack a size; the others show once, few, many or a class for expanded clones.

.,TRBJ2-3,TRBV11-2,TRBD2,CASSQRPGLGSDTQYF,TGTGCCAGCAGCCAAAGACCGGGACTAGGTTCAGATACGCAGTATTTT
.,TRBJ2-1,TRBV5-1,TRBD2,CASSLGLAQPNEQFF,TGCGCCAGCAGCTTGGGACTAGCGCAGCCCAATGAGCAGTTCTTC
.,TRBJ1-2,TRBV19,.,CASSMSTEVYGYTF,TGTGCCAGTAGTATGTCCACAGAAGTCTATGGCTACACCTTC
.,TRBJ2-6,TRBV6-1,TRBD2,CASSAGLAGVGANVLTF,TGTGCCAGCAGTGCCGGACTAGCGGGAGTTGGGGCCAACGTCCTGACTTTC
.,TRBJ1-1,TRBV28,TRBD1,CASSSGGQMNTEAFF,TGTGCCAGCAGTTCCGGGGGACAGATGAACACTGAAGCTTTCTTT
.,TRBJ1-3,TRBV4-1,.,CASSQVPVGGPGNTIYF,TGCGCCAGCAGCCAAGTTCCCGTTGGAGGCCCTGGAAACACCATATATTTT
.,TRBJ2-7,TRBV27,.,CASSLQGARYEQYF,TGTGCCAGCAGTTTGCAGGGCGCCCGATACGAGCAGTACTTC
.,TRBJ1-1,TRBV19,.,CASMREGDGNTEAFF,TGTGCCAGTATGCGCGAGGGCGACGGGAACACTGAAGCTTTCTTT
few,TRBJ2-7,TRBV7-9,.,CASSLAGGGYEQYF,TGTGCCAGCAGCTTAGCGGGAGGGGGGTACGAGCAGTACTTC
.,TRBJ1-5,TRBV7-9,.,CASSLGIDRNQPQHF,TGTGCCAGCAGCTTAGGTATCGACAGAAATCAGCCCCAGCATTTT
.,TRBJ2-5,TRBV5-5,.,CASNPGGVQETQYF,TGTGCCAGCAACCCCGGGGGTGTTCAAGAGACCCAGTACTTC
.,TRBJ1-4,TRBV5-1,.,CASRRDAGGNEKLFF,TGCGCCAGCAGGAGGGACGCGGGAGGGAATGAAAAACTGTTTTTT
.,TRBJ2-7,TRBV6-1,TRBD2,CASRRTSEGYEQYF,TGTGCCAGCAGGAGGACTAGCGAAGGGTACGAGCAGTACTTC
once,TRBJ2-1,TRBV11-3,.,CASSLDAGQQFF,TGTGCCAGCAGCTTAGATGCGGGGCAGCAGTTCTTC
.,TRBJ1-2,TRBV7-2,.,CASSLFGGPSGYTF,TGTGCCAGCAGCTTATTCGGGGGTCCGTCCGGCTACACCTTC
.,TRBJ2-5,TRBV18,.,CASSLGTFQETQYF,TGTGCCAGCTCCCTCGGGACTTTCCAAGAGACCCAGTACTTC
.,TRBJ2-5,TRBV5-1,.,CASRTRAPQETQYF,TGCGCCAGCAGGACTAGGGCACCCCAAGAGACCCAGTACTTC
.,TRBJ2-7,TRBV28,TRBD2,CASRSLADPYEQYF,TGTGCCAGCCGTTCTCTAGCGGATCCCTACGAGCAGTACTTC
.,TRBJ2-1,TRBV12-5,TRBD2,CASGAPGRHNEQFF,TGTGCTAGTGGTGCTCCCGGGAGGCACAATGAGCAGTTCTTC
.,TRBJ2-3,TRBV5-1,TRBD2,CASSVDGLAGARDTQYF,TGCGCCAGCAGCGTGGACGGACTAGCGGGAGCCCGAGATACGCAGTATTTT
few,TRBJ1-1,TRBV18,.,CASSPQTGWDTEAFF,TGTGCCAGCTCACCACAAACAGGGTGGGACACTGAAGCTTTCTTT
once,TRBJ2-3,TRBV9,TRBD1,CASSQQGGRRSTDTQYF,TGTGCCAGCAGCCAACAGGGGGGTAGACGGAGCACAGATACGCAGTATTTT
.,TRBJ2-6,TRBV6-6,.,CASTTDGGSGANVLTF,TGTGCCAGCACCACCGACGGGGGCTCTGGGGCCAACGTCCTGACTTTC
.,TRBJ2-1,TRBV5-8,TRBD2,CASSFGRLAGNEQFF,TGTGCCAGCAGCTTCGGGAGACTAGCGGGAAATGAGCAGTTCTTC
.,TRBJ2-1,TRBV5-1,TRBD2,CASSNGTSRRGQFF,TGCGCCAGCAGCAACGGGACTAGCAGAAGGGGGCAGTTCTTC
.,TRBJ2-3,TRBV4-2,TRBD1,CASSQDLQGAGDTQYF,TGTGCCAGCAGCCAAGATCTGCAGGGGGCTGGAGATACGCAGTATTTT
.,TRBJ1-1,TRBV6-5,.,CASSPQGGTEAFF,TGTGCCAGCAGCCCACAGGGAGGGACTGAAGCTTTCTTT
.,TRBJ2-1,TRBV29-1,.,CSRALGGALYNEQFF,TGCAGCCGAGCCCTCGGGGGAGCACTCTACAATGAGCAGTTCTTC
.,TRBJ1-2,TRBV19,.,CASSIDLRQIVNYGYTF,TGTGCCAGTAGTATAGATCTGAGACAGATCGTTAACTATGGCTACACCTTC
.,TRBJ1-4,TRBV28,TRBD1,CASSILQGLGEKLFF,TGTGCCAGCAGTATACTACAGGGGTTGGGTGAAAAACTGTTTTTT
.,TRBJ2-1,TRBV9,TRBD2,CASSVRPLAGSYNEQFF,TGTGCCAGCAGCGTGAGGCCGCTAGCGGGCTCCTACAATGAGCAGTTCTTC
.,TRBJ1-3,TRBV30,TRBD1,CAWTPTGTGINTIYF,TGTGCCTGGACTCCTACCGGGACAGGGATAAACACCATATATTTT
.,TRBJ1-6,TRBV5-6,TRBD1,CASSLYVGTDNSPLHF,TGTGCCAGCAGCTTATATGTTGGGACAGATAATTCACCCCTCCACTTT
.,TRBJ2-1,TRBV19,TRBD2,CASKTSGSSYNEQFF,TGTGCCAGTAAGACTAGCGGAAGCTCCTACAATGAGCAGTTCTTC
.,TRBJ2-3,TRBV9,.,CASSVSPAKKQYF,TGTGCCAGCAGCGTAAGCCCCGCGAAAAAGCAGTATTTT
.,TRBJ2-2,TRBV7-9,TRBD1,CASREQGPGELFF,TGTGCCAGCAGAGAACAGGGGCCCGGGGAGCTGTTTTTT
.,TRBJ1-1,TRBV19,TRBD1,CASSIAPGGRYTEAFF,TGTGCCAGTAGTATAGCCCCAGGGGGTCGGTACACTGAAGCTTTCTTT
.,TRBJ2-1,TRBV27,.,CASSLRRTLNNEQFF,TGTGCCAGCAGTTTACGTAGGACTTTGAACAATGAGCAGTTCTTC
.,TRBJ2-1,TRBV7-3,TRBD2,CASRNLTPALAVTNEQFF,TGTGCCAGCAGGAACCTAACCCCCGCACTAGCGGTTACCAATGAGCAGTTCTTC
.,TRBJ1-1,TRBV28,.,CASSLVGRVRNTEAFF,TGTGCCAGCAGTTTAGTCGGGAGGGTAAGGAACACTGAAGCTTTCTTT
.,TRBJ1-2,TRBV10-3,TRBD1,CAISGDRAIHGYTF,TGTGCCATCAGCGGGGACAGGGCGATCCATGGCTACACCTTC
.,TRBJ2-1,TRBV28,TRBD2,CASSPGFWTSGRAGSYNEQFF,TGTGCCAGCAGCCCGGGTTTTTGGACTAGCGGGAGGGCGGGCTCCTACAATGAGCAGTTCTTC
.,TRBJ2-3,TRBV7-8,TRBD2,CASSLEASGTTDTQYF,TGTGCCAGCAGCTTAGAGGCTAGCGGGACCACAGATACGCAGTATTTT
.,TRBJ2-1,TRBV7-3,.,CASSLSITGEQFF,TGTGCCAGCAGCTTATCGATAACAGGGGAGCAGTTCTTC
.,TRBJ1-3,TRBV7-9,TRBD1,CASSLALGQGSGNTIYF,TGTGCCAGCAGCTTAGCGCTGGGACAGGGATCTGGAAACACCATATATTTT
.,TRBJ1-2,TRBV7-8,TRBD1,CASRTGDKGVGGYTF,TGTGCCTCCCGGACAGGGGACAAAGGTGTAGGGGGCTACACCTTC
.,TRBJ1-3,TRBV6-5,.,CASSPTASGNTIYF,TGTGCCAGCAGTCCTACAGCCTCGGGAAACACCATATATTTT
.,TRBJ2-1,TRBV28,TRBD2,CASSMSGTRGYNEQFF,TGTGCCAGCAGCATGAGCGGGACTAGGGGCTACAATGAGCAGTTCTTC
.,TRBJ2-4,TRBV18,TRBD2,CASSAGLAGGLNIQYF,TGTGCCAGCTCAGCGGGACTAGCGGGAGGGTTAAACATTCAGTACTTC
.,TRBJ2-3,TRBV5-1,TRBD2,CASSSFSGSPGTDTQYF,TGCGCCAGCAGCTCGTTTAGCGGGAGCCCTGGCACAGATACGCAGTATTTT
few,TRBJ2-1,TRBV5-6,TRBD2,CASSLGLAGANEQFF,TGTGCCAGCAGCCTCGGACTAGCGGGAGCCAATGAGCAGTTCTTC
.,TRBJ1-1,TRBV18,.,CASSPLAGGWTEAFF,TGTGCCAGCTCACCACTCGCCGGGGGATGGACTGAAGCTTTCTTT
few,TRBJ1-6,TRBV28,.,CASKGQLYSPLHF,TGTGCCAGCAAAGGACAGCTGTATTCACCCCTCCACTTT
.,TRBJ2-2,TRBV5-4,.,CASSPGTLNTGELFF,TGTGCCAGCAGCCCCGGGACTTTGAACACCGGGGAGCTGTTTTTT
.,TRBJ1-2,TRBV5-1,.,CASSFGSGTLNGYTF,TGCGCCAGCAGCTTCGGGTCAGGGACATTAAATGGCTACACCTTC
.,TRBJ2-2,TRBV19,TRBD2,CASSPYRTSVNTGELFF,TGTGCCAGTAGTCCCTACCGGACTAGCGTTAACACCGGGGAGCTGTTTTTT
.,TRBJ1-5,TRBV6-1,TRBD1,CASSEPLTGPRNQPQHF,TGTGCCAGCAGTGAACCCTTGACAGGGCCTAGGAATCAGCCCCAGCATTTT
.,TRBJ1-1,TRBV7-9,.,CASSQTVVEAFF,TGTGCCAGCAGCCAGACAGTAGTAGAAGCTTTCTTT
.,TRBJ2-1,TRBV5-1,.,CASSLAGGSSYNEQFF,TGCGCCAGCAGCTTGGCCGGTGGGAGCTCCTACAATGAGCAGTTCTTC
.,TRBJ2-2,TRBV2,.,CASSELSVGATGELFF,TGTGCCAGCAGTGAACTTAGCGTTGGAGCCACCGGGGAGCTGTTTTTT